The T cell receptor (beta chain) described here comes from a study of T cells in Graves' hyperthyroidism and ophthalmopathy. CDR3 length: 14 amino acids. V lost 6 bases and J lost 4, with 16 bases in between. Per the germline V gene, CDR1 is SNHLY and CDR2 is FYNNEI. TCR beta CDR3 sequences were amplified from RNA transcripts. First-round RT-PCR of the TCR CDR3 relied on the HTBI primer set. MiXCR, applied by TCRdb to the multiplex PCR reads, yields one record per CDR3 protein. Among roughly 570,000 distinct CDR3 sequences, roughly 50% were seen once, and the ten largest hold more than 7.5%. Sequences were obtained from peripheral blood or thyroid tissue (not recorded which). J is TRBJ2-7 and V is TRBV2; tentatively, D is TRBD2 (7 bases). This clonotype was obtained from a woman under 30 with Graves' hyperthyroidism. The chain's CDR3 is CASSEGRGHYEQYF. The CDR3 nucleotides read TGTGCCAGCAGCGAGGGGAGGGGACATTACGAGCAGTACTTC.